This is a list of T cell receptor beta chains from one sample in a study of monozygotic twins with inflammatory bowel disease. No DNA is given; TCRdb re-called the 5' RACE reads and lists each CDR3 protein once. The repertoire table contains under 150,000 distinct CDR3 sequences. The sample taken for sequencing was blood. The receptors were gathered from a human donor with ulcerative colitis or Crohn's disease, or a healthy co-twin of an affected twin (not recorded which). The CDR3 runs from the conserved cysteine through the conserved F or W.

j_call: TRBJ2-3; v_call: TRBV30; cdr3_aa: CAWSIAGGTDTQYF
j_call: TRBJ2-7; v_call: TRBV10-3; cdr3_aa: CAISSHSYEQYF
j_call: TRBJ2-3; v_call: TRBV6-1; cdr3_aa: CASSPQGNWDTQYF
j_call: TRBJ2-7; v_call: TRBV12-3/TRBV12-4; cdr3_aa: CASRTGTGFPYEQYF
j_call: TRBJ2-7; v_call: TRBV27; cdr3_aa: CASSLSGGGPYEQYF
j_call: TRBJ2-5; v_call: TRBV11-2; cdr3_aa: CASSLVLAGETQYF
j_call: TRBJ1-1; v_call: TRBV7-3; cdr3_aa: CASSLNPGSPTEAFF
j_call: TRBJ2-7; v_call: TRBV3-1; cdr3_aa: CASSSRPQGTYEQYF
j_call: TRBJ2-1; v_call: TRBV20-1; cdr3_aa: CSASGGQGIHYNEQFF
j_call: TRBJ2-7; v_call: TRBV5-6; cdr3_aa: CASSLDRDRDYEQYF
j_call: TRBJ2-7; v_call: TRBV7-9; cdr3_aa: CASSLGVSYEQYF
j_call: TRBJ2-1; v_call: TRBV5-1; cdr3_aa: CASSLEGLGTAYNEQFF
j_call: TRBJ2-3; v_call: TRBV7-2; cdr3_aa: CASSSYGGEGDTQYF
j_call: TRBJ1-4; v_call: TRBV10-3; cdr3_aa: CAISETMTGSEKLFF
j_call: TRBJ2-1; v_call: TRBV20-1; cdr3_aa: CSARDGRRGNAEQFF
j_call: TRBJ2-3; v_call: TRBV7-3; cdr3_aa: CASSPDSSSTDTQYF
j_call: TRBJ2-5; v_call: TRBV4-2; cdr3_aa: CASSQDEGAAGETQYF
j_call: TRBJ2-1; v_call: TRBV19; cdr3_aa: CASTSGGGHKDNEQFF
j_call: TRBJ2-1; v_call: TRBV2; cdr3_aa: CASNGAGPVDNEQFF